This TCR beta chain was captured by sequencing in a study of response to subunit inactivated influenza vaccine. Findings and limits, study-wide: Every seasonal influenza vaccination brings in few new T cells, the authors suggested.

Concerning this clonotype: Its antigen is currently unknown.

This CDR3 comprises 16 residues. Germline V gives CDR1 DFQATT, CDR2 SNEGSKA (reference sequence). The ends were cut back, 0 bases at V and 2 bases at J, with 16 bases in the middle. TCRdb passed the RT-PCR reads through MiXCR, listing each CDR3 protein once. The sample lists approximately 290,000 distinct CDR3 sequences, approximately 20% occurring once. This TCR came from a man between 45 and 75 years old who received an inactivated influenza vaccine. This sequence joins TRBV20-1 and TRBJ1-2, with D maybe TRBD1 (6 bases). This sample comprised PBMCs from blood, obtained around 22 months after vaccination. This CDR3 reads CSARDRRGQPNYGYTF. CDR3 in DNA: TGCAGTGCTAGAGATCGTAGGGGACAACCAAACTATGGCTACACCTTC.